This T cell receptor (beta chain) emerged from a study of T cells after yellow fever vaccination (dated by TCRdb to the late 2010s). In terms of the full investigation: Memory subsets (EM, EMRA, CM and Tscm) were sorted on a BD FACS Aria III using CD3, CD45RA, CCR7 and CD95 staining. Libraries from fractions with low cell numbers were prepared with the SMART-Seq v4 Ultra Low Input RNA kit. Bulk TCR alpha and beta repertoires were sequenced longitudinally to track T-cell clones before and after primary and booster YFV17D yellow fever vaccination. Two healthy male donors made up the cohort, one aged 18 to 29 years and the other aged 30 to 39 years. Blood was collected at multiple timepoints before and after primary and secondary immunization, and bulk PBMC replicates and cell subsets were isolated. Sorting of memory subsets took place on days 0, 15 and 45 and at 18 months after primary vaccination, as well as on days 0, 15 and 45 after the 30-year booster.

TCR cDNA was synthesized by 5'RACE template switching, which introduced a universal primer site and unique molecular identifiers. Priming of cDNA synthesis was performed from both the TCR alpha and TCR beta constant segments. Libraries were amplified in two PCR steps, with sample barcodes and sequencing adapters added in the second step. Sequencing of libraries was done on Illumina HiSeq 2500 (2x100 bp) or NovaSeq (2x150 bp). The published analysis was carried out like this. MIGEC was used to demultiplex reads and collapse the reads into UMI consensus sequences, and MiXCR was used for V(D)J alignment. Vaccine-responding clonotypes were identified with edgeR using replicate PBMC samples, with FDR below 0.01 and a log2 fold change above 5 up to day 15 being required. Each bulk clonotype was labeled CD4 or CD8 based on which sequenced repertoire, CD4 or CD8, contained the clonotype at higher abundance. To estimate the distribution of each clone across memory phenotypes, clonotype frequencies in memory subsets were weighted by FACS-sorted cell numbers. Using fastp trimming at Q25 and MiXCR clonotype assembly, TCRdb reanalyzed the public sequencing data and kept in-frame beta chains. Identical CDR3 proteins give one entry, which carries the most common genes and DNA. In this record, the V and J calls reflect TCRdb's handling and not the investigators' own analysis. Present in this sample are around 13,000 distinct CDR3 sequences, 4.9% of which were seen just once. The ten top clones hold 51% of the sample.

The junction carries 14 bases between V and J, which are trimmed by 6 bases and 2 bases respectively. Measured from the cysteine to the phenylalanine, the CDR3 is 15 residues long. Just CDR3 DNA is preserved here, 45 bases in frame from base 1. CDR1 and CDR2, looked up from the germline V gene, are MNHEY and SVGAGI. Broader findings and caveats from the paper: A small share of clonotypes occurred in both CD4 and CD8 compartments, likely arising from convergent recombination. FACS-sorted repertoires could contain abundant contaminating clonotypes from the bulk population, so computational filtering was required. In the sorted memory subsets on day 0, nearly all of the vaccine-responding clonotypes fell below detection. Because the study included only a couple of donors, the extent to which the findings can be generalized is limited. Compared with the primary T-cell response, the secondary T-cell response was faster but weaker, reaching its peak on day 5 rather than on day 15. Most clones expanded after primary vaccination (approximately 95% of CD4 and roughly 90% of CD8) were re-detected after the booster, suggesting that broad memory maintenance occurred.

This clonotype appeared many times. Base-call qualities are not available, and no considerably larger clone is one nucleotide away. The sample's treatment or condition label, decoded: live attenuated yellow fever vaccine strain. PBMCs were isolated from peripheral blood using a standard Ficoll-Paque protocol. RNA from sorted memory subsets was extracted with the RNeasy Micro Kit. The sequencing used PBMCs, either bulk or a sorted T-cell subset (CD4+, CD8+, memory, or dextramer-sorted; not recorded which), collected 45 days after the yellow fever booster vaccination. The chain is assembled from TRBV6-5 and TRBJ2-1, with no D gene named confidently. The sequence came from a man aged 25 to 40 who received the YFV17D yellow fever vaccine. CDR3 protein: CASRRKWSTYNEQFF. The DNA reads TGTGCCAGCAGGAGAAAATGGAGTACCTACAATGAGCAGTTCTTC.